Following are 11 T cell receptor beta chains from one sample sequenced in a study of blood T cell repertoires in COVID-19. Sequencing was performed with immunoSEQ multiplex PCR; in TCRdb, only in-frame clones are kept and a portion is missing. The table has about 130,000 clones, roughly 85% seen once. Material for sequencing was peripheral blood. These receptors came from a man at least 80 years old with active or convalescent COVID-19.

This sequence joins TRBV9 and TRBJ2-1; weak D call: TRBD2 (5 bases). V lost 0 bases to trimming and J lost 0 bases, with 7 bases between them. This CDR3 contains 15 residues. Per germline, CDR1 SGDLS and CDR2 YYNGEE. The CDR3 DNA reads TGTGCCAGCAGCGTAGCGGGAACCTCCTACAATGAGCAGTTCTTC. Its translation is CASSVAGTSYNEQFF.

The chain is built from TRBV3-1 (or the pseudogene TRBV3-2) and TRBJ1-6, with no clear D. V lost 1 base, J lost 6 bases, and 7 bases lay in between. CDR3 length equals 14 residues. Germline values: CDR1 LGHDT, CDR2 YNNKEL (reference sequence). CDR3 in DNA: TGTGCCAGCAGCCAAGGACAAGCTAATTCACCCCTCCACTTT. As protein: CASSQGQANSPLHF.

The V and J genes are TRBV5-1 and TRBJ1-6; TRBD1 matches at 8 bases. There are 14 residues in the CDR3. J gave up 14 bases and V 0 bases, and 7 bases lay outside the gene matches. CDR1 SGHRS and CDR2 YFSETQ come from the germline V gene. This chain's CDR3 is CASSLEGQGTSLHF. CDR3 in DNA: TGCGCCAGCAGCTTGGAAGGACAGGGAACTTCCCTCCACTTT.

The chain joins TRBV5-1 to TRBJ1-2, with 7 bases fitting TRBD1. The CDR3 runs 15 residues. V shed 4 bases, J shed 0 bases, and the junction held 6 bases outside the gene matches. The germline V gene has CDR1 SGHRS and CDR2 YFSETQ. CDR3: CASSRDSLTNYGYTF. The CDR3 region has the DNA TGCGCCAGCAGCCGGGACAGCCTTACTAACTATGGCTACACCTTC.

This clone was counted a few times. V gene TRBV5-1 combines with J gene TRBJ2-5, with a weak D call TRBD1 (5 bases). The length of the CDR3 is 16 residues. The ends were cut back, 0 bases at V and 0 bases at J, with 12 bases in the middle. Germline-derived CDR1 and CDR2 are SGHRS and YFSETQ. CDR3 nucleotide sequence: TGCGCCAGCAGCTTGGGAAGGGGCTCTTACCAAGAGACCCAGTACTTC. It is translated as CASSLGRGSYQETQYF.

The chain is built from TRBV14 and TRBJ1-4, with D hard to call. Germline-derived CDR1 and CDR2 are SGHDN and FVKESK. The CDR3 is 13 residues long. The V and J ends lost 5 bases and 7 bases respectively, with 11 bases between them. The CDR3 region is CASSFGVGEKLFF. Here the CDR3 DNA reads TGTGCCAGCAGCTTCGGAGTAGGTGAAAAACTGTTTTTT.

The CDR3 here is CASSSGQGIGNTIYF. CDR3 coding DNA: TGTGCCAGCAGCTCAGGACAGGGGATTGGAAACACCATATATTTT. V is TRBV7-2 and J is TRBJ1-3; 9 nucleotides match TRBD1. The germline CDR1 and CDR2 sequences are SGHTA and FQGNSA. The CDR3 runs to 15 residues. V was pared by 4 bases and J by 3 bases, with 4 bases of the junction left unmatched.

V usage is TRBV6-5 and J usage is TRBJ1-1; D might be TRBD1 (6 bases). Between the trimmed V and J ends, which lost 5 bases and 1 base, there was a span of 11 bases. The CDR3 is 14 residues long. Germline CDR1 MNHEY, CDR2 SVGAGI. Here the CDR3 DNA reads TGTGCCAGCAGTCTCAGGGGCCGGAACACTGAAGCTTTCTTT. Encoded protein: CASSLRGRNTEAFF.

This clone occurred once. The chain uses TRBV5-5 and TRBJ2-7; possibly TRBD1 for D (5 bases). The CDR3 runs to 15 residues. V lost 0 bases, J lost 1 base, and 11 bases lay in between. CDR1 and CDR2 from the germline V gene are SGHKS and YYEKEE (reference sequence). CDR3 region: CASSLEGQRSYEQYF. The DNA for the CDR3 is TGTGCCAGCAGCTTGGAGGGGCAGAGATCCTACGAGCAGTACTTC. The complete variable domain, with remaining parts taken from reference TRBV5-5 and TRBJ2-7, reads DAGVTQSPTHLIKTRGQQVTLRCSPISGHKSVSWYQQVLGQGPQFIFQYYEKEERGRGNFPDRFSARQFPNYSSELNVNALLLGDSALYLCASSLEGQRSYEQYFGPGTRLTVT.

This chain links TRBV10-2 with TRBJ2-7; 10 bases fit TRBD2. Germline V CDR1 and CDR2: WSHSY, SAAADI. J lost 0 bases, V lost 7 bases, and 6 bases had no gene match. This CDR3 is 15 amino acids long. CDR3 residues: CASKIAGGPSYEQYF. CDR3 bases: TGCGCCAGCAAAATAGCGGGAGGCCCCTCCTACGAGCAGTACTTC.

CDR3 nucleotides: TGTGCCAGCAGTGTAGGGACATACGATGGCTACACCTTC. Translated: CASSVGTYDGYTF. This sequence joins TRBV2 and TRBJ1-2; D is perhaps TRBD1 (6 bases). V lost 4 bases to trimming and J lost 6 bases, with 12 bases between them. CDR3 length: 13 amino acids. Per germline, CDR1 SNHLY and CDR2 FYNNEI.